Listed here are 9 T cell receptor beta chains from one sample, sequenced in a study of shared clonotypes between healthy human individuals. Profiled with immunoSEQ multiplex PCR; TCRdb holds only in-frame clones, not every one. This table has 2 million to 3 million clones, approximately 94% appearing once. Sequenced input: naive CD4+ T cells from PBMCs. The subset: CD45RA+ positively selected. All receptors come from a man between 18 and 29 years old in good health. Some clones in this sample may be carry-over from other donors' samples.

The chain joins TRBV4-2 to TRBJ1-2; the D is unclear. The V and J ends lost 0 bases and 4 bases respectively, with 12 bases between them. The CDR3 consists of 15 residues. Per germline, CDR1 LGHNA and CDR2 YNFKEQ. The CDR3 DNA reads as TGTGCCAGCAGCCAAGAAGGCCAAGGCTTCTATGGCTACACCTTC. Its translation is CASSQEGQGFYGYTF.

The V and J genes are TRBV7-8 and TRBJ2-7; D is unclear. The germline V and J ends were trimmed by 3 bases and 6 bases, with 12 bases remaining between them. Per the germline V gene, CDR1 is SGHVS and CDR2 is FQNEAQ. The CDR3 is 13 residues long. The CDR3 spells CASSFFKDVEQYF. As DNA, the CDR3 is TGTGCCAGCAGCTTTTTCAAGGATGTCGAGCAGTACTTC.

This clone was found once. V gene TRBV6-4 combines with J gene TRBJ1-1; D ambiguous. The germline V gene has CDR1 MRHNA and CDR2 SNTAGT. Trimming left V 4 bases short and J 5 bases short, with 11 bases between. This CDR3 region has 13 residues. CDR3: CASSVRRETEAFF. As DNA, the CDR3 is TGTGCCAGCAGTGTACGCCGGGAGACTGAAGCTTTCTTT.

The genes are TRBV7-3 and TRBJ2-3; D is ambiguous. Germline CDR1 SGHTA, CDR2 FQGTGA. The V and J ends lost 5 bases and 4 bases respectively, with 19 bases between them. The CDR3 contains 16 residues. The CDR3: CASSLLSFPSADTQYF. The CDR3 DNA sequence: TGTGCCAGCAGCCTCCTTAGCTTCCCTTCGGCAGATACGCAGTATTTT.

The chain's CDR3 is CASSARGGGDGYTF. The CDR3 DNA sequence: TGTGCCAGCAGTGCCCGGGGAGGGGGTGACGGCTACACCTTC. This chain connects TRBV2 to TRBJ1-2; D may be TRBD1 (6 bases). CDR1 SNHLY and CDR2 FYNNEI come from the germline V gene. V gave up 4 bases and J gave up 8 bases, with 17 bases separating them. The CDR3 consists of 14 residues.

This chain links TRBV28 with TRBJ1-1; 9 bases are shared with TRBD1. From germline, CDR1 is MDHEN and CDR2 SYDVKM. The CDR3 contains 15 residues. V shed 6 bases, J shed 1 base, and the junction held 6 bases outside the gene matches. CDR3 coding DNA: TGTGCCAGCAGGTTGGGACAGGGTGCGAACACTGAAGCTTTCTTT. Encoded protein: CASRLGQGANTEAFF. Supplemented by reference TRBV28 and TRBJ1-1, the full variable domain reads DVKVTQSSRYLVKRTGEKVFLECVQDMDHENMFWYRQDPGLGLRLIYFSYDVKMKEKGDIPEGYSVSREKKERFSLILESASTNQTSMYLCASRLGQGANTEAFFGQGTRLTVV.

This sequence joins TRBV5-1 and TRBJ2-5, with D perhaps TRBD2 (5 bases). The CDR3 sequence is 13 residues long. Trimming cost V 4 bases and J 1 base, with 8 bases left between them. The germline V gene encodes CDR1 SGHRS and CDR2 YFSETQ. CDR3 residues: CASSVGVQETQYF. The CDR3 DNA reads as TGCGCCAGCAGCGTGGGAGTCCAAGAGACCCAGTACTTC.

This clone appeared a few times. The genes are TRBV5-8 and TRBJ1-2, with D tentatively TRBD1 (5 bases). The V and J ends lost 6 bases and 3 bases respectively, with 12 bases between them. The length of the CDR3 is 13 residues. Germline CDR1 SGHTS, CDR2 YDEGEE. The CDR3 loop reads CASTVGAYYGYTF. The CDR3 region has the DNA TGTGCCAGCACAGTTGGGGCTTACTATGGCTACACCTTC.

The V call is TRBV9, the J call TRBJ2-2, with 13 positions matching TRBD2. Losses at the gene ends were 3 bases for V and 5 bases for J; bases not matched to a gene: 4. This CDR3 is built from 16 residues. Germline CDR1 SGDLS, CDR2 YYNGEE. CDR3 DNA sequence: TGTGCCAGCAGCGGGACTAGCGGGAGAATTACCGGGGAGCTGTTTTTT. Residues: CASSGTSGRITGELFF.